Reported below is one T cell receptor (beta chain). Antigen: not known. The entry originates in a study of monozygotic twins with inflammatory bowel disease. General study findings and limits: There was no support for any single strong signal or clonotype associated with IBD. Twins classed as concordant or discordant showed no difference in repertoire similarity, possibly from limited power.

TCRdb re-called the 5' RACE reads; every CDR3 protein appears as one record, without DNA. The sample totals approximately 150,000 distinct CDR3 sequences. This CDR3 contains 15 residues. CDR1 is SGHAT, CDR2 FQNNGV, per germline. Sequencing used blood. This clonotype was obtained from a human donor with ulcerative colitis or Crohn's disease, or a healthy co-twin of an affected twin (not recorded which). The V gene is TRBV11-2, the J gene TRBJ2-7; TCRdb's D call, TRBD1, is unchecked because there is no DNA. CDR3 sequence: CASSLTGNDLYEQYF.